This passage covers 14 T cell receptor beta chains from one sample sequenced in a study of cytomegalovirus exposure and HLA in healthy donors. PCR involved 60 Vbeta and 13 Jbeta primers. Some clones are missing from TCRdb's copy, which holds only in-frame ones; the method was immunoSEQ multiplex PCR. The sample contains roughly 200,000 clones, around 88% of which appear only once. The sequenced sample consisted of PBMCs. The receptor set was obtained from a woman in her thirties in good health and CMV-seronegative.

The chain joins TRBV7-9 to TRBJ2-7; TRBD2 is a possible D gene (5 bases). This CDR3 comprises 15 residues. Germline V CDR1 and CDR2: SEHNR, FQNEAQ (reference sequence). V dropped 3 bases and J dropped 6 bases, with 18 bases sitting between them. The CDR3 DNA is TGTGCCAGCAGCTTCTCCGGGAACCCTATTGGCGAGCAGTACTTC. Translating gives CASSFSGNPIGEQYF.

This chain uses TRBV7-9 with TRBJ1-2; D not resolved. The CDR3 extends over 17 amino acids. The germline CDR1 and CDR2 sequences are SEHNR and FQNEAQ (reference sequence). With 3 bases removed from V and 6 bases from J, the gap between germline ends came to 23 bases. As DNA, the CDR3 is TGTGCCAGCAGCTTCCCTGGAGCGGTTGAGCCCAACGATGGCTACACCTTC. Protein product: CASSFPGAVEPNDGYTF.

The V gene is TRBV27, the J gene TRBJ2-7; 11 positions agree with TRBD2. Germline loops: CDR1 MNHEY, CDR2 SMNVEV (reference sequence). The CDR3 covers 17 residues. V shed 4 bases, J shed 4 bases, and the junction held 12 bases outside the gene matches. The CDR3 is CASSSVPTSGDPYEQYF. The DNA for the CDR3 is TGTGCCAGCAGTTCCGTCCCGACTAGCGGGGACCCGTACGAGCAGTACTTC.

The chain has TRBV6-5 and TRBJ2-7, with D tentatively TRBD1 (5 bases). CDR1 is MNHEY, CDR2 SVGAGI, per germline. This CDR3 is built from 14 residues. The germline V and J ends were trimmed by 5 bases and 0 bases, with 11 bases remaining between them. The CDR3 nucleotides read TGTGCCAGCAGTGATAGGGGTAGCTCCTACGAGCAGTACTTC. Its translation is CASSDRGSSYEQYF.

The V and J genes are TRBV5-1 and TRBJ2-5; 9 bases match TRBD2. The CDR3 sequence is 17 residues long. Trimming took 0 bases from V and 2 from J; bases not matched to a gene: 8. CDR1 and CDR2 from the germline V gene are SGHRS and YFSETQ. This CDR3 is CASSLVVFAGGQETQYF. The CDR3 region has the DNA TGCGCCAGCAGCTTGGTTGTGTTTGCGGGGGGGCAAGAGACCCAGTACTTC.

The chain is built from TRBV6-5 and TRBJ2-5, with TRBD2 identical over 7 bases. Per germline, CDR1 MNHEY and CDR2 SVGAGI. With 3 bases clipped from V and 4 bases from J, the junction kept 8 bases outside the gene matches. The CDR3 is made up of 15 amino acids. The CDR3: CASSYGAGDGETQYF. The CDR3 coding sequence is TGTGCCAGCAGTTATGGTGCGGGAGACGGAGAGACCCAGTACTTC.

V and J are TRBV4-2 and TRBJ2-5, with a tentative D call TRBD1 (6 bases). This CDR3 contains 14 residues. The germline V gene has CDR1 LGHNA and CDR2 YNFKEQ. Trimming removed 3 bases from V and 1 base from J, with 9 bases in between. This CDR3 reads CASSQDRLQETQYF. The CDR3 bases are TGTGCCAGCAGCCAGGACAGACTCCAAGAGACCCAGTACTTC.

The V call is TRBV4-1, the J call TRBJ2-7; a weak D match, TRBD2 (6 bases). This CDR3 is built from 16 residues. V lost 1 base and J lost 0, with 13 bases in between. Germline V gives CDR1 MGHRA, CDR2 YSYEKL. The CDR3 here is CASSQVTGGSSYEQYF. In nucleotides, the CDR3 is TGCGCCAGCAGCCAAGTAACTGGGGGGTCCTCCTACGAGCAGTACTTC.

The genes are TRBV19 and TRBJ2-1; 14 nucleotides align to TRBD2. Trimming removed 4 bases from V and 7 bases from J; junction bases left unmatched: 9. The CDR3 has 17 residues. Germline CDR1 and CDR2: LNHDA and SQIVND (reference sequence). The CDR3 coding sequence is TGTGCCAGTAGTAACTCCGGACTAGCGGGGGGCGGGAATGAGCAGTTCTTC. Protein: CASSNSGLAGGGNEQFF.

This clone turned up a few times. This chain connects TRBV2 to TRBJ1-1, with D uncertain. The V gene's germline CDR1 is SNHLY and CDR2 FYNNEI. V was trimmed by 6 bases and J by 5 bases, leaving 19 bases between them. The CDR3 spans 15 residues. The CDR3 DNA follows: TGTGCCAGCAGGGATTGGGCGAGAATAGGAACTGAAGCTTTCTTT. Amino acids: CASRDWARIGTEAFF.

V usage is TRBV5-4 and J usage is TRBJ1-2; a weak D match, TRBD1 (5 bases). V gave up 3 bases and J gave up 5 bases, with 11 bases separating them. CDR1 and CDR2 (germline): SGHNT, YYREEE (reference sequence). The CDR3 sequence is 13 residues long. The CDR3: CASSWDREYGYTF. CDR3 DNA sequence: TGTGCCAGCAGCTGGGACCGGGAGTATGGCTACACCTTC.

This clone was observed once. The CDR3: CASSPELLDQYKTYEQYF. The CDR3 coding sequence is TGTGCCAGCAGCCCGGAACTTCTAGACCAATATAAAACCTACGAGCAGTACTTC. V gene TRBV5-4 combines with J gene TRBJ2-7; D remains ambiguous. Between the trimmed V and J ends, which lost 4 bases and 2 bases, there was a span of 25 bases. The germline V gene encodes CDR1 SGHNT and CDR2 YYREEE (reference sequence). The CDR3 has 18 residues.

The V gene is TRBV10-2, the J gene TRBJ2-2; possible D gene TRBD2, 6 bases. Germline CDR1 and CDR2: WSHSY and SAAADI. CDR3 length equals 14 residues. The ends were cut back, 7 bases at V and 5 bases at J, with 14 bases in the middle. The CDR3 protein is CASTTGLLTGELFF. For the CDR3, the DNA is TGCGCCAGCACTACCGGACTACTAACCGGGGAGCTGTTTTTT.

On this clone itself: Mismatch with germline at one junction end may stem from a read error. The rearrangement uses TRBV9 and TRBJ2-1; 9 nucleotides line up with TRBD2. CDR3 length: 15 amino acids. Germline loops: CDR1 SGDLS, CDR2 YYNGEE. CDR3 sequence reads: CASSVAGSGGSIRVF. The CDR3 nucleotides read TGTGCCAGCAGCGTAGCTGGTAGCGGGGGATCGATCAGGGTCTTC.